This T cell receptor (beta chain) was found in a study of monozygotic twins with inflammatory bowel disease. For every donor, one blood sample of approximately 2.6 ml was drawn. Overall study findings and caveats: Fewer shared clonotypes with others were found in IBD patients than in healthy twins, especially with disease activity. Whether twins were concordant or discordant made no difference to repertoire similarity, possibly from limited power.

Researchers used about 3,400 ng of total RNA for each TCR library. TCRdb reprocessed the 5' RACE reads, with one entry per CDR3 protein and no DNA. This sample's table has about 160,000 distinct CDR3 sequences. There are 16 residues in the CDR3. As concerns this clonotype: Its target is not known.

The sequence was collected from a human donor with ulcerative colitis or Crohn's disease, or a healthy co-twin of an affected twin (not recorded which). V and J are TRBV12-3 or TRBV12-4 and TRBJ2-1; without DNA, the TCRdb call of TRBD1 cannot be checked. Sequencing input: blood. CDR3 protein: CASSLRPGEAYGEQFF.